This paragraph reports one T cell receptor (beta chain). Repertoires were generated with immunoSEQ multiplex PCR, while TCRdb's copy carries only in-frame clones and drops some. The data hold about 180,000 clones, with approximately 94% observed a single time. This sample was taken from a study of control samples from healthy donors and cancer patients. The CDR3 consists of 14 residues. Trimming stripped 1 base from V and 2 bases from J, with 7 bases between. Germline values: CDR1 MNHNS, CDR2 SASEGT. This chain links TRBV6-1 with TRBJ2-3; D is perhaps TRBD1 (6 bases). Input material: blood. The origin of this receptor is a woman between 18 and 30 years old in good health. The CDR3 spells CASSEGQATDTQYF. As DNA, the CDR3 is TGTGCCAGCAGTGAAGGACAGGCCACAGATACGCAGTATTTT.